This section outlines one T cell receptor beta chain sequence together with its context. Its cognate antigen is unknown. This table comes from immunoSEQ multiplex PCR, and its TCRdb copy is limited to in-frame clones, with some not included. The table has about 160,000 clones, 91% seen once. CDR3 length: 14 amino acids. CDR1 and CDR2 (germline): SGHAT, FQNNGV. V was trimmed by 5 bases and J by 1 base, leaving 12 bases between them. This sample was taken from a study of T cell responses to AZD1222 COVID-19 vaccine. Study-level results: Only six or seven AZD1222 recipients were seropositive at baseline.

The starting material was peripheral blood, obtained on day 0 of AZD1222 vaccination. The receptor was isolated from an adult in good health. J is TRBJ2-7 and V is TRBV11-2; perhaps TRBD2 as D (6 bases). The DNA of the CDR3 is TGTGCCAGCAGCGCGGACTATTCGTCCTACGAGCAGTACTTC. Its translation is CASSADYSSYEQYF.